This T cell receptor beta chain was observed in a study of cytomegalovirus exposure and HLA in healthy donors. The wider study: A subsequent analysis stated that the roughly 130 validation repertoires were run on the same platform as the approximately 610 first-cohort repertoires. Notes on the study in general: Reportedly, diagnosis of cytomegalovirus status by the classifier showed high specificity and sensitivity. Researchers reported that a few CMV-associated chains were confirmed in vitro as CMV antigen-specific.

The CDR3 has 17 residues. Germline CDR1 and CDR2: MRHNA and SNTAGT. Between the trimmed V and J ends, which lost 6 bases and 0 bases, there was a span of 15 bases. Here immunoSEQ multiplex PCR was the method, and the copy in TCRdb shows in-frame clones only, minus some. The sample holds 68,000 or so clones, 80% to 90% seen once. With regard to this clone: Its target is unknown.

The receptor's source is a woman under 30 in good health and CMV-seronegative. The J gene is TRBJ2-6, the V gene TRBV6-4, with D perhaps matching TRBD2 (6 bases). Sequencing was carried out using PBMCs. The CDR3 spells CASSSSGSYSGANVLTF. The CDR3 DNA reads TGTGCCAGCAGCTCCAGCGGGTCCTACTCTGGGGCCAACGTCCTGACTTTC.